This T cell receptor beta chain derives from a study of cytomegalovirus exposure and HLA in healthy donors. As for the study in general: Of 398 genotyped donors, about 81% clustered with self-reported Caucasian donors.

For this clone: Its specificity is unknown.

The study ran its PCR with 60 Vbeta and 13 Jbeta primers. Data came from immunoSEQ multiplex PCR; TCRdb stores just in-frame clones and leaves some out. In the table there are 180,000 or so clones, 76% of which are singletons. The CDR3 loop spans 16 amino acids. Germline CDR1 reads SGHDN; CDR2 reads FVKESK. The ends lost 4 bases at V and 5 bases at J; junction bases unmatched: 13. Regarding the study as a whole: Cytomegalovirus status was reportedly diagnosed by the classifier with high specificity and sensitivity.

Sequenced material: PBMCs. This chain joins TRBV14 and TRBJ2-5; 7 nucleotides align to TRBD1. The sequence came from a man between 18 and 29 years old in good health and CMV-seronegative. The CDR3 DNA follows: TGTGCCAGCAGCCGGGATAGACAGGGTGGGACGGAGACCCAGTACTTC. It encodes CASSRDRQGGTETQYF.